These T cell receptor beta chains were read from a single sample in a study of identical twins. TCRdb processed the 5' RACE reads anew with MiXCR; each CDR3 protein has one entry. The sample shows more than 650,000 distinct CDR3 sequences, roughly 6% of them seen only once. Sequenced: naive T cells sorted from blood. These receptors came from a man between 18 and 29 years old in good health. Both conserved end residues are part of each CDR3. Each record gives: V gene, D gene, J gene, clone size, CDR3 protein, CDR3 DNA. D genes are given only for firm matches. Size is omitted from some rows. Given values are once, few, many or a class for expanded clones.

TRBV11-2	NA	TRBJ2-3	NA	CASSLEHTQYF	TGTGCCAGCAGCTTAGAGCATACGCAGTATTTT
TRBV24-1	NA	TRBJ2-2	many	CATTEDTGELFF	TGTGCCACAACGGAGGACACCGGGGAGCTGTTTTTT
TRBV5-1	NA	TRBJ1-1	NA	CASSLPGRNTEAFF	TGCGCCAGCAGCTTGCCGGGACGGAACACTGAAGCTTTCTTT
TRBV7-6	NA	TRBJ2-1	NA	CASSLQFRGNNEQFF	TGTGCCAGCAGCTTACAATTTCGAGGAAACAATGAGCAGTTCTTC
TRBV4-1	TRBD1	TRBJ1-2	many	CASSQQTGGSYGYTF	TGCGCCAGCAGCCAACAGACAGGGGGCTCCTATGGCTACACCTTC
TRBV5-1	NA	TRBJ1-1	NA	CASSLSGGGTEAFF	TGCGCCAGCAGCTTGAGCGGGGGGGGCACTGAAGCTTTCTTT
TRBV12-3/TRBV12-4	NA	TRBJ1-1	many	CASTGGTEAFF	TGTGCCAGCACCGGGGGAACTGAAGCTTTCTTT
TRBV12-3/TRBV12-4	TRBD2	TRBJ2-1	many	CASSPPVGLAPRYNEQFF	TGTGCCAGCAGTCCACCGGTGGGACTAGCCCCAAGGTACAATGAGCAGTTCTTC
TRBV12-3/TRBV12-4	TRBD2	TRBJ2-3	NA	CASSSSGIGWADTQYF	TGTGCCAGCAGTTCTAGCGGGATAGGGTGGGCAGATACGCAGTATTTT
TRBV12-3/TRBV12-4	TRBD1	TRBJ2-3	many	CASRRTGLTDTQYF	TGTGCCAGCAGGAGGACAGGCCTCACAGATACGCAGTATTTT
TRBV28	TRBD2	TRBJ2-3	few	CASSPLRGGRAVAGTDTQYF	TGTGCCAGCAGCCCCCTTAGAGGCGGGAGGGCCGTAGCGGGCACAGATACGCAGTATTTT
TRBV27	NA	TRBJ1-2	many	CASSFLGGDGYTF	TGTGCCAGCAGTTTCCTGGGGGGGGACGGCTACACCTTC
TRBV20-1	NA	TRBJ1-2	many	CSARSGGNYGYTF	TGCAGTGCTAGAAGCGGGGGGAACTATGGCTACACCTTC
TRBV27	TRBD2	TRBJ2-5	NA	CASSLAGLAGKLHKTQYF	TGTGCCAGCAGTTTAGCTGGACTAGCGGGAAAACTCCACAAGACCCAGTACTTC
TRBV7-9	NA	TRBJ1-1	many	CASSSEGQGLNTEAFF	TGTGCCAGCAGCTCAGAGGGGCAGGGCTTGAACACTGAAGCTTTCTTT
TRBV5-1	NA	TRBJ1-1	many	CASSLVWRGHDTEAFF	TGCGCCAGCAGCTTGGTTTGGAGGGGACACGACACTGAAGCTTTCTTT
TRBV6-1	NA	TRBJ1-5	many	CATNTQGNQPQHF	TGTGCCACCAACACCCAGGGCAATCAGCCCCAGCATTTT
TRBV12-3/TRBV12-4	NA	TRBJ2-1	NA	CASSIAAYNEQFF	TGTGCCAGCAGTATAGCGGCCTACAATGAGCAGTTCTTC
TRBV29-1	NA	TRBJ2-7	NA	CSVRPAGGYYEQYF	TGCAGCGTGCGACCAGCAGGGGGGTACTACGAGCAGTACTTC
TRBV5-1	NA	TRBJ2-3	many	CASSLAGLKGADTQYF	TGCGCCAGCAGCTTGGCCGGCCTTAAAGGGGCAGATACGCAGTATTTT
TRBV7-2	TRBD2	TRBJ2-3	many	CASSLAGGPYTQYF	TGTGCCAGCAGCTTAGCGGGAGGGCCCTATACGCAGTATTTT
TRBV20-1	TRBD2	TRBJ2-2	few	CSAIPSGRARTGELFF	TGCAGTGCTATCCCTAGCGGGAGGGCGAGGACCGGGGAGCTGTTTTTT
TRBV5-1	NA	TRBJ2-1	few	CASSLDVARGGEQFF	TGCGCCAGCAGCTTGGATGTGGCGAGGGGAGGTGAGCAGTTCTTC
TRBV18	TRBD2	TRBJ2-1	few	CASSPRGTSGAANEQFF	TGTGCCAGCTCACCAAGAGGGACTAGCGGGGCGGCGAATGAGCAGTTCTTC
TRBV18	NA	TRBJ2-6	few	CASSPRRPSHGANVLTF	TGTGCCAGCTCACCACGACGACCCTCTCATGGGGCCAACGTCCTGACTTTC
TRBV6-5	TRBD1	TRBJ1-5	NA	CASSYSTGGQPQHF	TGTGCCAGCAGTTACTCGACAGGGGGTCAGCCCCAGCATTTT
TRBV12-3/TRBV12-4	NA	TRBJ2-2	NA	CASRSDSHTGELFF	TGTGCCAGCAGGAGTGACAGCCACACCGGGGAGCTGTTTTTT
TRBV12-5	NA	TRBJ2-1	NA	CASGFTTVNEQFF	TGTGCTAGTGGCTTTACCACGGTGAATGAGCAGTTCTTC
TRBV20-1	TRBD2	TRBJ2-1	few	CSAWSTSGRTYNEQFF	TGCAGTGCTTGGTCGACTAGCGGGAGGACCTACAATGAGCAGTTCTTC
TRBV20-1	NA	TRBJ2-1	many	CSGLSRLSSYNEQFF	TGCAGTGGACTCTCGCGCCTGAGCTCCTACAATGAGCAGTTCTTC
TRBV5-1	TRBD2	TRBJ2-3	few	CASSFHRETSGRFFTSDTQYF	TGCGCCAGCAGCTTCCACAGGGAAACTAGCGGGAGGTTTTTTACGTCAGATACGCAGTATTTT
TRBV2	TRBD2	TRBJ2-3	NA	CASSATSGTTDTQYF	TGTGCCAGCAGTGCTACTAGCGGGACCACAGATACGCAGTATTTT
TRBV4-2	TRBD2	TRBJ2-7	few	CASKLSGSLTEQYF	TGTGCCAGCAAACTAAGCGGGAGCCTAACCGAGCAGTACTTC
TRBV24-1	NA	TRBJ2-2	few	CATSDFRGSPGTGELFF	TGTGCCACCAGTGATTTTAGGGGGAGCCCCGGGACCGGGGAGCTGTTTTTT
TRBV28	NA	TRBJ2-1	NA	CASSPYGSSYNEQFF	TGTGCCAGCAGTCCCTATGGGAGTTCCTACAATGAGCAGTTCTTC